The 10 T cell receptor beta chains presented below share a single source sample, sequenced in a study of OX40 agonist ivuxolimab in advanced cancers. Some clones are missing from TCRdb's copy, which holds only in-frame ones; the method was immunoSEQ multiplex PCR. Found here are more than 65,000 clones, 75% to 85% of them singletons; the top ten hold roughly 5.4%. The source was CD4+ or CD8+ T cells sorted from blood, collected in a trial of the OX40 agonist ivuxolimab. All receptors come from an adult with an advanced solid tumor such as melanoma, head and neck, liver or kidney cancer.

This clone was observed once. The rearrangement joins TRBV11-2 to TRBJ1-2; possibly TRBD1 for D (6 bases). The CDR3 runs to 16 residues. V lost 5 bases to trimming and J lost 4 bases, with 20 bases between them. Germline CDR1 is SGHAT and CDR2 is FQNNGV. In nucleotides, the CDR3 is TGTGCCAGCAGCCCCTCGGTGGGGGGCCAGGGCTATGGCTACACCTTC. It codes for CASSPSVGGQGYGYTF.

V and J are TRBV16 and TRBJ1-1; maybe TRBD1 (5 bases). The CDR3 has 13 amino acids. With 8 bases removed from V and 0 bases from J, the gap between germline ends came to 10 bases. Germline V CDR1 and CDR2: KGHSY, FQNENV. CDR3 sequence (DNA): TGTGCCAGCTCCAGGGTTCTGAACACTGAAGCTTTCTTT. This gives the protein CASSRVLNTEAFF.

A few counts support this clone. The rearrangement uses TRBV7-9 and TRBJ2-2; TRBD1 agrees at 7 bases. The ends lost 3 bases at V and 0 bases at J; junction bases unmatched: 10. This CDR3 is built from 18 residues. Germline CDR1 and CDR2: SEHNR and FQNEAQ (reference sequence). DNA of the CDR3: TGTGCCAGCAGCTTCCCCTCGAGGACAGGCGCGAACACCGGGGAGCTGTTTTTT. As protein: CASSFPSRTGANTGELFF.

The CDR3 sequence: CASPPATSSQETQYF. In DNA form, the CDR3 reads TGTGCCAGCCCACCCGCGACTAGCAGCCAAGAGACCCAGTACTTC. The chain recombines TRBV10-3 with TRBJ2-5; 7 bases fit TRBD2. This CDR3 is built from 15 residues. With 10 bases clipped from V and 1 base from J, the junction kept 12 bases outside the gene matches. Germline V gives CDR1 ENHRY, CDR2 SYGVKD.

V and J are TRBV7-8 and TRBJ2-1, with 10 bases matching TRBD2. The ends lost 5 bases at V and 0 bases at J; junction bases unmatched: 4. In germline, CDR1 is SGHVS, CDR2 FQNEAQ. The CDR3 runs to 16 residues. The CDR3 sequence: CASSVPSGGSYNEQFF. Here the CDR3 DNA reads TGTGCCAGCAGCGTACCTAGCGGGGGCTCCTACAATGAGCAGTTCTTC.

The rearrangement uses TRBV28 and TRBJ1-2, with 7 bases that match TRBD1. CDR3 length: 15 amino acids. V trimming: 1 base; J trimming: 2 bases; junction bases outside the gene matches: 4. The germline V gene has CDR1 MDHEN and CDR2 SYDVKM. This chain's CDR3 is CASSLLGTANYGYTF. The CDR3 DNA follows: TGTGCCAGCAGTTTATTGGGGACAGCCAACTATGGCTACACCTTC.

V usage is TRBV5-4 and J usage is TRBJ2-1; 7 nucleotides match TRBD2. J gave up 0 bases and V 0 bases, and 9 bases lay outside the gene matches. The CDR3 is 18 residues long. Per germline, CDR1 SGHNT and CDR2 YYREEE (reference sequence). CDR3: CASSLEGGPLISYNEQFF. CDR3 DNA sequence: TGTGCCAGCAGCTTGGAGGGAGGGCCCCTCATCTCCTACAATGAGCAGTTCTTC. The whole variable domain, filled in from reference TRBV5-4 and TRBJ2-1, reads ETGVTQSPTHLIKTRGQQVTLRCSSQSGHNTVSWYQQALGQGPQFIFQYYREEENGRGNFPPRFSGLQFPNYSSELNVNALELDDSALYLCASSLEGGPLISYNEQFFGPGTRLTVL.

The chain couples TRBV6-5 to TRBJ2-7; possible D gene TRBD1, 5 bases. Germline loops: CDR1 MNHEY, CDR2 SVGAGI. Trimming shortened V by 2 bases and J by 2 bases, and 13 bases separated the two germline ends. The CDR3 spans 15 residues. CDR3 protein: CASSYSYLGAYEQYF. CDR3 sequence (DNA): TGTGCCAGCAGTTACAGCTACTTAGGGGCCTACGAGCAGTACTTC.

This clone has a handful of counts. The chain couples TRBV5-4 to TRBJ1-1; the match to TRBD1 covers 7 bases. Unmatched junction bases numbered 16, after V lost 4 bases and J lost 7 bases. The V gene's germline CDR1 is SGHNT and CDR2 YYREEE (reference sequence). CDR3 length: 16 residues. CDR3 coding DNA: TGTGCCAGCAGCCTGGGGGGTAACAGGGGACGAGATGAAGCTTTCTTT. It codes for CASSLGGNRGRDEAFF.

This chain connects TRBV7-2 to TRBJ2-3, with 8 bases that match TRBD2. V was clipped by 1 base and J by 0 bases; unmatched bases: 6. This CDR3 is built from 17 residues. Germline CDR1 is SGHTA and CDR2 is FQGNSA. The CDR3 coding sequence is TGTGCCAGCAGCTTAGACACGGCTAGCGGGAGCACAGATACGCAGTATTTT. Encoded protein: CASSLDTASGSTDTQYF.